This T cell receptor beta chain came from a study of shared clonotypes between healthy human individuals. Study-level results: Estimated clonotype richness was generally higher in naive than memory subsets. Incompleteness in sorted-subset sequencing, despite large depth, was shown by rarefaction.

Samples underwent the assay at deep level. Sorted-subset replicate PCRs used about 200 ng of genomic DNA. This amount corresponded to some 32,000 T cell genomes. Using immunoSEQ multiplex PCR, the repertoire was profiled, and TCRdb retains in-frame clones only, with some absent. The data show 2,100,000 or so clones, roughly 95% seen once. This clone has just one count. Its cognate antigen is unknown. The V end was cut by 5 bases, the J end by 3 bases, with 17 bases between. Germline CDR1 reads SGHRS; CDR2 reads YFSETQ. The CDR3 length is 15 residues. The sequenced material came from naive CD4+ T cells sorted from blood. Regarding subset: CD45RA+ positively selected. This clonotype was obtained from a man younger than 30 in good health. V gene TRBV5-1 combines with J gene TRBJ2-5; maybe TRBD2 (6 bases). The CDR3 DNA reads TGCGCCAGCAGGTCATCTACGCGACTAGAAGAGACCCAGTACTTC. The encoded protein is CASRSSTRLEETQYF.